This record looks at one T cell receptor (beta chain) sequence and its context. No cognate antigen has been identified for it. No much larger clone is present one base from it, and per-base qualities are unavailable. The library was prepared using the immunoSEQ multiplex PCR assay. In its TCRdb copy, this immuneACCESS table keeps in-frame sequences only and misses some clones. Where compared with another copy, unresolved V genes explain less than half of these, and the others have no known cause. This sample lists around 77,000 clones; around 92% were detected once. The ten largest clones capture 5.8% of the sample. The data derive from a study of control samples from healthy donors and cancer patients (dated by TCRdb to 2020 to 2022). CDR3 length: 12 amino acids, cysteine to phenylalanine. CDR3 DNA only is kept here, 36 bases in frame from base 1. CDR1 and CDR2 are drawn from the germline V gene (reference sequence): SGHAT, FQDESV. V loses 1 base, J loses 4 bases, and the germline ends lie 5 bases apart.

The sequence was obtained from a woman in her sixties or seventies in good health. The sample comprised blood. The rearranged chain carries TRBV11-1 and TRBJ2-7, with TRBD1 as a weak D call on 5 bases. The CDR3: CASSLEGYEQYF. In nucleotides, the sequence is TGTGCCAGCAGCTTAGAGGGGTACGAGCAGTACTTC.